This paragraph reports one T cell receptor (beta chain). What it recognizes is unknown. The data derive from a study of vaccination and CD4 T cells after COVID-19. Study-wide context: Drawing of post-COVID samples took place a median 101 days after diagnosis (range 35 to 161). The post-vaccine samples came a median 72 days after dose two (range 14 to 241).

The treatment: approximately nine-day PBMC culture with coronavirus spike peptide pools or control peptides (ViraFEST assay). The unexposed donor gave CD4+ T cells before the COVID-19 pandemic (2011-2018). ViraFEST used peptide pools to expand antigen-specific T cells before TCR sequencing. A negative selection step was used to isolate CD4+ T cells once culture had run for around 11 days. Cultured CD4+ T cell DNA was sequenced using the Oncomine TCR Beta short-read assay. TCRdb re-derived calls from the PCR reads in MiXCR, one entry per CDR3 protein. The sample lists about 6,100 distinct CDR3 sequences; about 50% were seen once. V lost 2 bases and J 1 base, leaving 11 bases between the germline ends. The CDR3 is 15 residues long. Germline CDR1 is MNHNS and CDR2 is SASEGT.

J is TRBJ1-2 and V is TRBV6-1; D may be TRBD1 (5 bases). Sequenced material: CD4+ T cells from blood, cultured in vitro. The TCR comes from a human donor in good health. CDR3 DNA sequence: TGTGCCAGCAGTGAAATAAGACAGCTTAACTATGGCTACACCTTC. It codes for CASSEIRQLNYGYTF.